Below are 18 T cell receptor beta chains sequenced from a single sample in a study of CD8 T cells in ankylosing spondylitis. Study-level results: Blood of patients with ankylosing spondylitis appeared to be characterized by a TCR beta motif of about eight highly homologous variants.

TCRdb processed the 5' RACE reads anew with MiXCR; each CDR3 protein has one entry. The sample has roughly 440,000 distinct CDR3 sequences, approximately 17% seen once. Which antigens these TCRs recognize remains unknown. The sequenced sample consisted of blood, either unsorted or a sorted T cell fraction (not recorded which). These receptors all stem from a male donor with ankylosing spondylitis.

This clonotype occurred many times. The rearrangement joins TRBV11-2 to TRBJ2-2; weak D call: TRBD1 (6 bases). The CDR3 runs to 20 residues. Germline V gene lookup returns CDR1 SGHAT and CDR2 FQNNGV. With 2 bases removed from V and 2 bases from J, the gap between germline ends came to 24 bases. This CDR3 reads CASSLMSKLFGQQNTGELFF. CDR3 DNA: TGTGCCAGCAGCTTAATGTCCAAACTCTTCGGACAGCAAAACACCGGGGAGCTGTTTTTT. Combining the CDR3 with reference TRBV11-2 and TRBJ2-2 gives the whole variable domain EAGVAQSPRYKIIEKRQSVAFWCNPISGHATLYWYQQILGQGPKLLIQFQNNGVVDDSQLPKDRFSAERLKGVDSTLKIQPAKLEDSAVYLCASSLMSKLFGQQNTGELFFGEGSRLTVL.

In its sample, this clonotype was seen a few times. This chain links TRBV11-2 with TRBJ2-6; D might be TRBD2 (6 bases). The V and J ends lost 8 bases and 4 bases respectively, with 21 bases between them. Germline CDR1 is SGHAT and CDR2 is FQNNGV. The CDR3 has 17 residues. The CDR3 DNA reads TGTGCCAGCCTCAGGGAGCGGAGGGGAAAAGGGGCCAACGTCCTGACTTTC. It translates to CASLRERRGKGANVLTF.

At least ten counts were recorded for this clonotype. This chain joins TRBV11-1 and TRBJ2-3; 10 bases match TRBD1. V gave up 3 bases and J gave up 7 bases; unmatched junction bases: 7. Per germline, CDR1 SGHAT and CDR2 FQDESV (reference sequence). The CDR3 is made up of 15 amino acids. Here the CDR3 DNA reads TGTGCCAGCAGCTTCGACAGGGGGCTAGGGTATACGCAGTATTTT. It encodes CASSFDRGLGYTQYF.

V is TRBV18 and J is TRBJ2-1, with 14 bases aligning to TRBD2. CDR3 length: 15 residues. V lost 3 bases to trimming and J lost 9 bases; unmatched junction nucleotides: 4. The germline V gene encodes CDR1 KGHSH and CDR2 LQKENI. CDR3 in amino acids: CASSPLGLAGGEQFF. CDR3 nucleotide sequence: TGTGCCAGCTCACCCCTAGGACTAGCGGGAGGTGAGCAGTTCTTC.

This clonotype was seen only a few times. The chain joins TRBV6-2 or TRBV6-3 to TRBJ2-7; 7 bases agree with TRBD1. Germline V gives CDR1 MNHEY, CDR2 SVGEGT. This CDR3 has 16 residues. Trimming took 7 bases from V and 2 from J; bases not matched to a gene: 14. The CDR3 DNA follows: TGTGCCAGCACTAAAGGGGGCCTCCCAGCCCCCTACGAGCAGTACTTC. It translates to CASTKGGLPAPYEQYF.

This clonotype was detected many times. The CDR3 sequence is CSVTGTGGTDTQYF. Here the CDR3 DNA reads TGCAGCGTGACCGGCACAGGGGGTACAGATACGCAGTATTTT. The gene calls are TRBV29-1 and TRBJ2-3; 8 positions match TRBD1. This CDR3 region has 14 residues. Germline CDR1 is SQVTM and CDR2 is ANQGSEA. Trimming cost V 6 bases and J 3 bases; bases outside gene matches: 8.

The sample holds one count of this clonotype. The chain links TRBV7-2 to TRBJ2-5, with 10 bases identical to TRBD2. The CDR3 has 15 amino acids. The ends lost 2 bases at V and 5 bases at J; junction bases unmatched: 5. Looked up from germline, CDR1 is SGHTA and CDR2 is FQGNSA. In nucleotides, the CDR3 is TGTGCCAGCAGCTTAAAGCGGGGGGGCCGGGAGACCCAGTACTTC. It is translated as CASSLKRGGRETQYF.

This clonotype was counted a few times. The chain employs TRBV5-1 and TRBJ1-1, with TRBD1 identical over 9 bases. With V trimmed by 5 bases and J by 7 bases, 12 bases remained unmatched. CDR1 and CDR2 (germline): SGHRS, YFSETQ. CDR3 length: 15 amino acids. CDR3 region: CASRVRTGDISEAFF. Written as DNA, the CDR3 is TGCGCCAGCAGGGTCAGGACAGGGGATATCAGTGAAGCTTTCTTT.

This clonotype was recorded a few times. The CDR3 loop reads CASSKATGNTIYF. In DNA form, the CDR3 reads TGTGCCAGCAGTAAGGCGACTGGAAACACCATATATTTT. V gene TRBV27 combines with J gene TRBJ1-3; D not certain. CDR3 size: 13 residues. V shed 5 bases and J shed 2 bases, with 7 bases lying between them. Germline-derived CDR1 and CDR2 are MNHEY and SMNVEV (reference sequence).

The chain links TRBV5-1 to TRBJ2-5; D is perhaps TRBD1 (6 bases). The CDR3 is made up of 13 amino acids. Deletions cut 5 bases from V and 5 bases from J, with 13 bases between. Germline CDR1 and CDR2: SGHRS and YFSETQ. CDR3 loop: CASRLNREETQYF. The CDR3 DNA is TGCGCCAGCAGATTAAACAGGGAGGAGACCCAGTACTTC.

V usage is TRBV7-9 and J usage is TRBJ1-2, with D unresolved. Germline V gene lookup returns CDR1 SEHNR and CDR2 FQNEAQ (reference sequence). V dropped 6 bases and J dropped 2 bases, with 16 bases sitting between them. This CDR3 has 15 amino acids. In nucleotides, the CDR3 is TGTGCCAGCAGAGACCCCAAACAGATAAACTATGGCTACACCTTC. It codes for CASRDPKQINYGYTF.

The chain joins TRBV2 to TRBJ2-1; TRBD2 aligns across 8 bases. The CDR3 has 15 residues. The germline V gene has CDR1 SNHLY and CDR2 FYNNEI. The ends lost 1 base at V and 8 bases at J; junction bases unmatched: 7. CDR3 nucleotides: TGTGCCAGCAGTGAAGAAAGCGGGGGTGGGGATGAGCAGTTCTTC. Translated, it gives CASSEESGGGDEQFF.

This clonotype was seen repeatedly, ten times or more. V is TRBV4-2 and J is TRBJ2-1, with D unclear. CDR1 LGHNA and CDR2 YNFKEQ come from the germline V gene. The ends were cut back, 1 base at V and 5 bases at J, with 12 bases in the middle. The CDR3 loop spans 15 amino acids. CDR3 loop: CASSQAVEPHNEQFF. The DNA for the CDR3 is TGTGCCAGCAGCCAAGCTGTAGAACCCCACAATGAGCAGTTCTTC.

Worth noting for this clonotype: This is likely a read error, given that the CDR3 carries no conserved phenylalanine or tryptophan at its end. The chain has TRBV5-1 and TRBJ1-2; D perhaps matches TRBD1 (6 bases). Trimming removed 0 bases at V and 8 bases at J, with 17 bases between. The CDR3 contains 15 residues. Germline V gives CDR1 SGHRS, CDR2 YFSETQ. CDR3 DNA sequence: TGCGCCAGCAGCTTGGAACTGGGGGCGCATCGAGGCTACACCTGC. It yields the protein CASSLELGAHRGYTC.

This clonotype occurred a few times. The chain carries TRBV5-1 and TRBJ2-7, with 8 bases identical to TRBD2. Per germline, CDR1 SGHRS and CDR2 YFSETQ. The CDR3 totals 16 residues. V gave up 4 bases and J gave up 2 bases; unmatched junction bases: 11. CDR3 bases: TGCGCCAGCAGCATGGAGGCCGGGACTAGTCCCTACGAGCAGTACTTC. Translating gives CASSMEAGTSPYEQYF.

This clonotype was counted only a few times. The V gene is TRBV20-1, the J gene TRBJ1-2, with unresolved D. This CDR3 is 13 amino acids long. V lost 3 bases and J 7 bases, leaving 15 bases between the germline ends. CDR1 is DFQATT, CDR2 SNEGSKA, per germline (reference sequence). The CDR3 DNA follows: TGCAGTGCTAGTTATTCAGGAGGGTTTGGCTACACCTTC. It is translated as CSASYSGGFGYTF.

This clonotype turned up a few times. One end of the junction fails to match germline, which may point to a read error. The V and J genes are TRBV2 and TRBJ1-2, with D perhaps matching TRBD1 (5 bases). This CDR3 spans 12 amino acids. Germline values: CDR1 SNHLY, CDR2 FYNNEI. Written as DNA, the CDR3 is TGTGCCAGCAGTGAAAGGGGACGAGGGGTCCTCTTC. Amino acid sequence: CASSERGRGVLF.

This rearrangement joins TRBV7-8 to TRBJ2-2; 11 positions match TRBD1. The CDR3 is made up of 15 amino acids. Trimming took 7 bases from V and 4 from J; bases not matched to a gene: 5. Germline CDR1 SGHVS, CDR2 FQNEAQ. The DNA for the CDR3 is TGTGCCAGCACCGGACAGGGGGCAGTCACCGGGGAGCTGTTTTTT. This encodes CASTGQGAVTGELFF.